One sample yielded the 6 T cell receptor beta chains listed below, sequenced in a study of graft-versus-host responses after intestinal transplantation. For these receptors, no antigen is known. The method was immunoSEQ multiplex PCR; TCRdb's version includes in-frame clones alone and lacks a portion of them. This sample yields roughly 100,000 clones, of which roughly 93% are seen a single time; 1.2% belongs to the top ten. The sample was unstimulated CD8+ T cells sorted from spleen or lymph node cells, taken before intestinal transplant. These receptors were taken from a human donor who received an intestinal transplant.

The chain combines TRBV11-2 with TRBJ2-7; D is possibly TRBD2 (7 bases). This CDR3 region has 17 residues. The V and J ends lost 7 bases and 1 base respectively, with 23 bases between them. Germline V gives CDR1 SGHAT, CDR2 FQNNGV. CDR3 in DNA: TGTGCCAGCATACCACTGGGGGGGGGACAAACATCCTACGAGCAGTACTTC. It encodes CASIPLGGGQTSYEQYF.

This clone was seen a single time. The chain has TRBV6-1 and TRBJ2-3; a weak D match, TRBD2 (6 bases). The V gene lost 10 bases and the J gene lost 1 base, with 15 bases spanning the gap. CDR3 length equals 14 residues. Germline-derived CDR1 and CDR2 are MNHNS and SASEGT. The CDR3: CAIPTSEGTDTQYF. For the CDR3, the DNA is TGTGCCATCCCGACTAGTGAGGGCACAGATACGCAGTATTTT.

This clone was recorded once. This chain joins TRBV19 and TRBJ2-1; 13 bases map to TRBD2. The germline V gene has CDR1 LNHDA and CDR2 SQIVND (reference sequence). The CDR3 spans 16 residues. Unmatched junction bases numbered 7, after V lost 8 bases and J lost 3 bases. The CDR3 reads CASHPGLAGYYNEQFF. CDR3 DNA: TGTGCCAGTCACCCGGGACTAGCGGGATACTACAATGAGCAGTTCTTC.

This clone appeared a single time. The V and J genes are TRBV4-2 and TRBJ1-6; unclear D gene. V was pared by 0 bases and J by 7 bases, with 10 bases between. CDR1 and CDR2 from the germline V gene are LGHNA and YNFKEQ. This CDR3 has 15 residues. The DNA for the CDR3 is TGTGCCAGCAGCCAAGATTGGGGTGGGAATTCACCCCTCCACTTT. This sequence encodes CASSQDWGGNSPLHF.

V gene TRBV29-1 combines with J gene TRBJ2-3, with D possibly being TRBD1 (6 bases). V gave up 5 bases and J gave up 6 bases, with 9 bases separating them. Germline CDR1 reads SQVTM; CDR2 reads ANQGSEA. CDR3 length equals 11 residues. CDR3 protein: CSVHRDDTQYF. As DNA, the CDR3 is TGCAGCGTTCACAGGGACGATACGCAGTATTTT.

The gene calls are TRBV9 and TRBJ2-1; D is undetermined. V lost 1 base and J 6 bases, leaving 14 bases between the germline ends. Germline V gene sequence: CDR1 SGDLS, CDR2 YYNGEE. The CDR3 sequence is 15 residues long. The DNA for the CDR3 is TGTGCCAGCAGCGTAACAGTCTCTCAAGGCAATGAGCAGTTCTTC. This gives the protein CASSVTVSQGNEQFF.